These 26 T cell receptor beta chains were all obtained from the same sample, sequenced in a study of cytotoxic CD8 clonotypes in ibrutinib-treated CLL. The protocol was immunoSEQ multiplex PCR, while the TCRdb copy is restricted to in-frame clones and leaves out a portion. This table holds 120,000 to 150,000 clones, around 90% found once. The source material was PBMCs, sampled after 12 months of ibrutinib treatment. Every receptor here comes from a human donor with chronic lymphocytic leukemia.

The genes are TRBV7-3 and TRBJ2-1; the D gene is possibly TRBD1 (6 bases). CDR3 size: 14 residues. The V end lost 5 bases, the J end lost 6 bases, and 14 bases lay between the germline ends. Germline CDR1 and CDR2: SGHTA and FQGTGA. CDR3 DNA sequence: TGTGCCAGCAGCGCGTCCCGGGACACCAATGAGCAGTTCTTC. Translated, it gives CASSASRDTNEQFF.

The chain combines TRBV2 with TRBJ2-2, with TRBD2 matching over 8 bases. Germline CDR1 is SNHLY and CDR2 is FYNNEI. Germline trimming cut 6 bases from V and 0 bases from J; bases unmatched to any gene: 6. The CDR3 is 16 amino acids. The CDR3 loop reads CASSGTSGTNTGELFF. The CDR3 DNA follows: TGTGCCAGCAGCGGGACTAGTGGGACGAACACCGGGGAGCTGTTTTTT.

The CDR3 sequence is CASSLVEAGNTGELFF. In DNA, the CDR3 is TGTGCCAGCAGCTTAGTAGAAGCAGGGAACACCGGGGAGCTGTTTTTT. V and J are TRBV7-8 and TRBJ2-2; no definite D call. Germline V lookup: CDR1 SGHVS, CDR2 FQNEAQ. Trimming stripped 1 base from V and 1 base from J, with 10 bases between. The CDR3 is 16 residues long.

CDR3 loop: CASSLASDSTNEKLFF. CDR3 coding DNA: TGTGCCAGCAGCTTAGCGTCGGACTCAACTAATGAAAAACTGTTTTTT. This chain uses TRBV7-9 with TRBJ1-4, with D unresolved. Trimming removed 0 bases at V and 0 bases at J, with 8 bases between. The CDR3 is 16 residues long. The V gene's germline CDR1 is SEHNR and CDR2 FQNEAQ (reference sequence).

The rearrangement joins TRBV6-6 to TRBJ2-3; 7 nucleotides align to TRBD2. J gave up 5 bases and V 8 bases, and 10 bases lay outside the gene matches. The CDR3 has 14 amino acids. Germline V gene lookup returns CDR1 MNHNY and CDR2 SVGAGI (reference sequence). The CDR3 bases are TGTGCCAGCTTGAAAAGATTAGCGGGAGATACGCAGTATTTT. This translates into CASLKRLAGDTQYF.

The rearrangement joins TRBV6-5 to TRBJ1-2; 7 bases match TRBD1. The CDR3 sequence is 15 residues long. CDR1 and CDR2 from the germline V gene are MNHEY and SVGAGI. Trimming removed 2 bases from V and 6 bases from J; junction bases left unmatched: 9. This chain's CDR3 is CASSYADAGTDGYTF. CDR3 DNA sequence: TGTGCCAGCAGTTACGCCGACGCCGGGACAGATGGCTACACCTTC.

CDR3 sequence: CASRRLGDRTFEQYF. CDR3 bases: TGTGCCAGCCGTAGACTAGGAGACAGGACGTTCGAGCAGTACTTC. The chain has TRBV27 and TRBJ2-7; possibly TRBD1 or TRBD2 for D (6 bases each). Trimming shortened V by 8 bases and J by 6 bases, and 23 bases separated the two germline ends. This CDR3 has 15 residues. The germline V gene encodes CDR1 MNHEY and CDR2 SMNVEV (reference sequence).

The chain employs TRBV6-5 and TRBJ1-2; 7 positions agree with TRBD1. The ends lost 6 bases at V and 4 bases at J; junction bases unmatched: 8. The CDR3 runs to 14 residues. Germline V gives CDR1 MNHEY, CDR2 SVGAGI. CDR3 sequence (DNA): TGTGCCAGCAGCGACGGACAGGCCCTCTATGGCTACACCTTC. This sequence encodes CASSDGQALYGYTF.

In this sample, this clone turned up once. V usage is TRBV6-5 and J usage is TRBJ1-2; unclear D gene. The CDR3 is made up of 11 amino acids. V was cut by 6 bases and J by 8 bases, with 10 bases left in between. CDR1 is MNHEY, CDR2 SVGAGI, per germline. The CDR3 region has the DNA TGTGCCAGCAGACTCGGGGAGGGCTACACCTTC. Its translation is CASRLGEGYTF.

The CDR3 region is CASSLWTGYGYTF. The DNA of the CDR3 is TGTGCCAGCAGTTTGTGGACAGGCTATGGCTACACCTTC. The V gene is TRBV6-5, the J gene TRBJ1-2; 7 nucleotides line up with TRBD1. In germline, CDR1 is MNHEY, CDR2 SVGAGI. The CDR3 totals 13 residues. J lost 4 bases, V lost 4 bases, and 3 bases had no gene match.

This clone has only one observation. The J gene is TRBJ1-2, the V gene TRBV6-5; weak D call: TRBD1 (6 bases). This CDR3 spans 16 amino acids. V shed 0 bases and J shed 3 bases, with 14 bases lying between them. Germline V gene data show CDR1 as MNHEY and CDR2 as SVGAGI. This chain's CDR3 is CASSYSNLGADYGYTF. CDR3 DNA sequence: TGTGCCAGCAGTTACTCGAACCTGGGGGCGGACTATGGCTACACCTTC.

The V and J genes are TRBV28 and TRBJ2-6; no reliable D call. The CDR3 totals 16 residues. Germline-derived CDR1 and CDR2 are MDHEN and SYDVKM. The ends were cut back, 4 bases at V and 1 base at J, with 11 bases in the middle. CDR3 region: CASSSYPGSGANVLTF. Here the CDR3 DNA reads TGTGCCAGCAGTTCCTACCCCGGGTCTGGGGCCAACGTCCTGACTTTC.

This clone has a handful of counts. The CDR3 DNA follows: TGCGCCAGCAGCCAAGGGACTAGCGATGAGCAGTTCTTC. Its translation is CASSQGTSDEQFF. V and J are TRBV4-1 and TRBJ2-1; 9 positions match TRBD2. Trimming took 1 base from V and 8 from J; bases not matched to a gene: 0. The length of the CDR3 is 13 residues. In germline, CDR1 is MGHRA, CDR2 YSYEKL.

The chain links TRBV5-6 to TRBJ1-1, with no clear D. CDR1 and CDR2 (germline): SGHDT, YYEEEE. Trimming shortened V by 6 bases and J by 3 bases, and 9 bases separated the two germline ends. The CDR3 spans 12 residues. The CDR3: CASNLWDTEAFF. CDR3 in DNA: TGTGCCAGCAACCTGTGGGACACTGAAGCTTTCTTT. The entire variable domain, with the rest obtained from reference TRBV5-6 and TRBJ1-1, is as follows: DAGVTQSPTHLIKTRGQQVTLRCSPKSGHDTVSWYQQALGQGPQFIFQYYEEEERQRGNFPDRFSGHQFPNYSSELNVNALLLGDSALYLCASNLWDTEAFFGQGTRLTVV.

In this sample, this clone turned up a few times. The chain recombines TRBV7-2 with TRBJ1-4; the D gene is possibly TRBD1 (5 bases). This CDR3 region has 14 residues. The V end was cut by 5 bases, the J end by 7 bases, with 14 bases between. Germline V gene lookup returns CDR1 SGHTA and CDR2 FQGNSA. CDR3 in DNA: TGTGCCAGCAGCAGGGACTCGATGGGTGAAAAACTGTTTTTT. Translating it yields CASSRDSMGEKLFF.

The V and J genes are TRBV18 and TRBJ2-7, with 7 nucleotides matching TRBD2. The J segment lost 2 bases and the V segment lost 6 bases, leaving 10 bases of the junction unmatched. The germline gives CDR1 KGHSH, CDR2 LQKENI. The CDR3 covers 15 residues. Here the CDR3 reads CASSPPSAGAYEQYF. The CDR3 bases are TGTGCCAGCTCCCCTCCTTCTGCGGGAGCCTACGAGCAGTACTTC.

The rearrangement links TRBV29-1 to TRBJ2-7; 8 nucleotides agree with TRBD1. This CDR3 has 13 amino acids. Germline CDR1 reads SQVTM; CDR2 reads ANQGSEA. The V segment lost 0 bases and the J segment 2 bases; nucleotides outside the gene matches: 0. The CDR3 reads CSVEDRGPYEQYF. The CDR3 nucleotides read TGCAGCGTTGAAGACAGGGGGCCCTACGAGCAGTACTTC.

This chain links TRBV2 with TRBJ1-4, with TRBD1 as a possible D gene (5 bases). The CDR3 totals 15 residues. The germline V gene encodes CDR1 SNHLY and CDR2 FYNNEI. V lost 6 bases and J 7 bases, leaving 18 bases between the germline ends. The DNA of the CDR3 is TGTGCCAGCAGAGGGGTAAGGGAGCGAGTTGAAAAACTGTTTTTT. This encodes CASRGVRERVEKLFF. The full variable domain, rest sourced from reference TRBV2 and TRBJ1-4, is EPEVTQTPSHQVTQMGQEVILRCVPISNHLYFYWYRQILGQKVEFLVSFYNNEISEKSEIFDDQFSVERPDGSNFTLKIRSTKLEDSAMYFCASRGVRERVEKLFFGSGTQLSVL.

V and J are TRBV11-1 and TRBJ1-2; the D gene is possibly TRBD1 (5 bases). There are 15 residues in the CDR3. The V end lost 0 bases, the J end lost 3 bases, and 11 bases lay between the germline ends. Looked up from germline, CDR1 is SGHAT and CDR2 is FQDESV (reference sequence). CDR3 nucleotides: TGTGCCAGCAGCTTAGCGATCGGAGGGGACTATGGCTACACCTTC. Protein sequence: CASSLAIGGDYGYTF.

The genes are TRBV13 and TRBJ1-1; no firm D call. V lost 5 bases to trimming and J lost 7 bases, with 11 bases between them. CDR1 is PRHDT, CDR2 FYEKMQ, per germline (reference sequence). The CDR3 length is 12 residues. The CDR3 loop reads CASSVIGREAFF. As DNA, the CDR3 is TGTGCCAGCAGCGTGATAGGGCGTGAAGCTTTCTTT.

V and J are TRBV7-9 and TRBJ2-1; perhaps TRBD1 as D (5 bases). Trimming shortened V by 9 bases and J by 6 bases, and 15 bases separated the two germline ends. This CDR3 is built from 13 residues. Germline V lookup: CDR1 SEHNR, CDR2 FQNEAQ (reference sequence). DNA of the CDR3: TGTGCCAGTAACTCGGACACCGTCAATGAGCAGTTCTTC. Encoded protein: CASNSDTVNEQFF.

The chain employs TRBV11-2 and TRBJ2-7; TRBD2 matches 11 bases. Germline V gene lookup returns CDR1 SGHAT and CDR2 FQNNGV. The CDR3 runs to 15 residues. After removal of 6 bases from V and 2 bases from J, the junction contained 6 bases not matched to a gene. The CDR3 spells CASSQTSGGTYEQYF. CDR3 nucleotides: TGTGCCAGCAGTCAAACTAGCGGGGGAACCTACGAGCAGTACTTC.

V gene TRBV4-1 combines with J gene TRBJ2-7, with D perhaps matching TRBD2 (6 bases). The CDR3 loop spans 15 amino acids. The V end lost 0 bases, the J end lost 2 bases, and 11 bases lay between the germline ends. Germline loops: CDR1 MGHRA, CDR2 YSYEKL. Written as DNA, the CDR3 is TGCGCCAGCAGCCAAGATTCCCGGGAGACCTACGAGCAGTACTTC. It encodes CASSQDSRETYEQYF.

The chain combines TRBV28 with TRBJ2-7, with TRBD2 identical over 9 bases. This CDR3 region has 17 residues. The V and J ends lost 3 bases and 2 bases, in that order; junction bases with no gene match: 11. CDR1 and CDR2 (germline): MDHEN, SYDVKM. CDR3 coding DNA: TGTGCCAGCAGTTTCGTGAGCGGGAGGAACGTTCCCTACGAGCAGTACTTC. This translates into CASSFVSGRNVPYEQYF.

The V gene is TRBV27, the J gene TRBJ2-5; 10 bases agree with TRBD2. CDR3 length: 15 amino acids. Unmatched junction bases numbered 5, after V lost 6 bases and J lost 1 base. The V gene's germline CDR1 is MNHEY and CDR2 SMNVEV (reference sequence). Here the CDR3 reads CASRRAGGGQETQYF. The CDR3 region has the DNA TGTGCCAGCAGAAGAGCGGGAGGGGGCCAAGAGACCCAGTACTTC.

This chain connects TRBV7-8 to TRBJ2-1; no definite D call. The CDR3 covers 14 residues. Germline CDR1 is SGHVS and CDR2 is FQNEAQ. V shed 4 bases and J shed 1 base, with 8 bases lying between them. The CDR3 protein is CASSSRSSYNEQFF. CDR3 in DNA: TGTGCCAGCAGCTCCAGGAGTTCCTACAATGAGCAGTTCTTC.